Listed here are 21 T cell receptor beta chains from one sample, sequenced in a study of cytomegalovirus exposure and HLA in healthy donors. Amplification used 60 Vbeta primers and 13 Jbeta primers. Repertoires were generated with immunoSEQ multiplex PCR, while TCRdb's copy carries only in-frame clones and drops some. The sample holds approximately 150,000 clones; roughly 85% are singletons and the top ten take about 1.8%. The sample was PBMCs. The receptors originated from a woman younger than 45 in good health and CMV-seronegative.

The chain couples TRBV5-6 to TRBJ2-1, with D perhaps TRBD1 (6 bases). The V gene lost 4 bases and the J gene lost 7 bases, with 9 bases spanning the gap. This CDR3 contains 12 residues. Germline CDR1 SGHDT, CDR2 YYEEEE. CDR3 residues: CASSLQGNEQFF. CDR3 nucleotide sequence: TGTGCCAGCAGCCTACAGGGAAATGAGCAGTTCTTC.

The rearrangement links TRBV7-3 to TRBJ1-1, with 8 bases aligning to TRBD1. CDR1 and CDR2 (germline): SGHTA, FQGTGA. CDR3 length: 13 residues. V was pared by 0 bases and J by 8 bases, with 2 bases of the junction left unmatched. CDR3 DNA sequence: TGTGCCAGCAGCTTAACACAGGGGGTAGAAGCTTTCTTT. Its translation: CASSLTQGVEAFF.

This clone was found a few times. The V gene is TRBV20-1, the J gene TRBJ1-1, with D possibly being TRBD1 (6 bases). Germline CDR1 reads DFQATT; CDR2 reads SNEGSKA (reference sequence). V dropped 6 bases and J dropped 7 bases, with 12 bases sitting between them. The CDR3 spans 11 residues. The CDR3 is CSARDRYEAFF. The CDR3, as DNA: TGCAGTGCGCGAGACAGGTATGAAGCTTTCTTT.

The chain links TRBV11-3 to TRBJ2-2; D might be TRBD2 (6 bases). The germline gives CDR1 SGHNT, CDR2 YENEEA. The CDR3 is 15 amino acids. The ends were cut back, 1 base at V and 3 bases at J, with 9 bases in the middle. The DNA of the CDR3 is TGTGCCAGCAGCTTAGGGGGACTCTACACCGGGGAGCTGTTTTTT. Encoded protein: CASSLGGLYTGELFF.

The rearrangement links TRBV6-4 to TRBJ1-6; D ambiguous. This CDR3 is 16 amino acids long. Trimming removed 6 bases from V and 7 bases from J, with 19 bases in between. The germline CDR1 and CDR2 sequences are MRHNA and SNTAGT. The CDR3: CASSPDFERRNSPLHF. CDR3 bases: TGTGCCAGCAGCCCCGACTTTGAGCGGCGGAATTCACCCCTCCACTTT.

The chain couples TRBV7-3 to TRBJ1-2; 7 nucleotides align to TRBD1. The CDR3 sequence is 14 residues long. Losses at the gene ends were 0 bases for V and 7 bases for J; bases not matched to a gene: 5. CDR1 is SGHTA and CDR2 is FQGTGA in the germline V gene. CDR3 loop: CASSLTPDRRGYTF. Written as DNA, the CDR3 is TGTGCCAGCAGCTTAACACCGGACAGGCGTGGCTACACCTTC.

This clone was seen a single time. The CDR3 reads CASSRGQGSYNEQFF. The CDR3 region has the DNA TGTGCCAGCAGTCGCGGACAGGGCTCCTACAATGAGCAGTTCTTC. The chain joins TRBV2 to TRBJ2-1; 8 nucleotides agree with TRBD1. This CDR3 region has 15 residues. The germline gives CDR1 SNHLY, CDR2 FYNNEI. V lost 5 bases to trimming and J lost 0 bases; unmatched junction nucleotides: 3.

The chain is built from TRBV25-1 and TRBJ1-4; the D gene is possibly TRBD1 (5 bases). Per germline, CDR1 MGHDK and CDR2 SYGVNS. This CDR3 contains 11 residues. The ends were cut back, 8 bases at V and 7 bases at J, with 8 bases in the middle. The CDR3 spells CASGTFEKLFF. The CDR3 region has the DNA TGTGCCAGCGGGACTTTTGAAAAACTGTTTTTT.

The V and J genes are TRBV18 and TRBJ1-1; TRBD1 might be the D (6 bases). Trimming took off 2 bases at V and 3 bases at J, with 7 bases between the two ends. The CDR3 sequence is 13 residues long. Germline V gene sequence: CDR1 KGHSH, CDR2 LQKENI. This chain's CDR3 is CASSPGQHTEAFF. The DNA of the CDR3 is TGTGCCAGCTCACCAGGACAGCACACTGAAGCTTTCTTT. The full variable domain, completed using reference TRBV18 and TRBJ1-1, is NAGVMQNPRHLVRRRGQEARLRCSPMKGHSHVYWYRQLPEEGLKFMVYLQKENIIDESGMPKERFSAEFPKEGPSILRIQQVVRGDSAAYFCASSPGQHTEAFFGQGTRLTVV.

J is TRBJ1-1 and V is TRBV7-8, with TRBD1 matching over 7 bases. Trimming took 5 bases from V and 11 from J; bases not matched to a gene: 11. This CDR3 is 13 amino acids long. Germline V gene sequence: CDR1 SGHVS, CDR2 FQNEAQ. DNA for the CDR3: TGTGCCAGCAGCCCCGACAGGGCCCGGGGGGCTTTCTTT. It encodes CASSPDRARGAFF.

The table lists this clone with a few counts. The CDR3 reads CASSPRDREAGELFF. The CDR3 DNA sequence: TGTGCCAGCAGTCCCCGGGACAGGGAGGCCGGGGAGCTGTTTTTT. The chain has TRBV28 and TRBJ2-2; 9 bases line up with TRBD1. Germline V gene data show CDR1 as MDHEN and CDR2 as SYDVKM. The CDR3 extends over 15 amino acids. J lost 6 bases, V lost 5 bases, and 7 bases had no gene match.

The chain links TRBV7-3 to TRBJ2-1, with TRBD2 matching 8 bases. This CDR3 is 15 amino acids long. V lost 5 bases and J lost 9; bases outside the gene matches: 12. Germline CDR1 and CDR2: SGHTA and FQGTGA. The CDR3 sequence is CASSQTSVGGGEQFF. In DNA, the CDR3 is TGTGCCAGCAGCCAGACTAGCGTCGGGGGGGGTGAGCAGTTCTTC.

V is TRBV7-2 and J is TRBJ2-1; 7 bases are shared with TRBD2. Losses at the gene ends were 3 bases for V and 10 bases for J; bases not matched to a gene: 9. From germline, CDR1 is SGHTA and CDR2 FQGNSA. The CDR3 has 14 amino acids. This CDR3 is CASSFREVGSEQFF. In nucleotides, the CDR3 is TGTGCCAGCAGCTTCCGGGAGGTTGGGTCAGAGCAGTTCTTC.

This clone was detected once. The chain carries TRBV7-2 and TRBJ2-3; maybe TRBD1 (6 bases). V was clipped by 3 bases and J by 0 bases, with 10 bases between them. The CDR3 length is 15 residues. CDR1 is SGHTA, CDR2 FQGNSA, per germline. CDR3 sequence reads: CASSFRQASTDTQYF. The CDR3 DNA reads as TGTGCCAGCAGCTTCCGACAGGCTAGCACAGATACGCAGTATTTT.

The V gene is TRBV2, the J gene TRBJ1-5, with D unclear. The CDR3 extends over 14 amino acids. Per germline, CDR1 SNHLY and CDR2 FYNNEI. V was cut by 2 bases and J by 1 base, with 6 bases left in between. The CDR3 sequence: CASSERRSNQPQHF. As DNA, the CDR3 is TGTGCCAGCAGTGAAAGGAGAAGCAATCAGCCCCAGCATTTT. The variable domain in full, completed from reference TRBV2 and TRBJ1-5, reads EPEVTQTPSHQVTQMGQEVILRCVPISNHLYFYWYRQILGQKVEFLVSFYNNEISEKSEIFDDQFSVERPDGSNFTLKIRSTKLEDSAMYFCASSERRSNQPQHFGDGTRLSIL.

In this sample, this clone turned up a few times. The rearrangement joins TRBV4-2 to TRBJ1-1, with 10 positions matching TRBD1. This CDR3 comprises 16 residues. J lost 8 bases, V lost 0 bases, and 9 bases had no gene match. Germline CDR1 LGHNA, CDR2 YNFKEQ. The CDR3, as DNA: TGTGCCAGCAGCCAAGATCGGACAGGGGGGAGAATAGAAGCTTTCTTT. It yields the protein CASSQDRTGGRIEAFF.

The gene calls are TRBV9 and TRBJ2-2; 10 nucleotides line up with TRBD2. J was trimmed by 2 bases and V by 1 base; bases with no gene match: 8. The V gene's germline CDR1 is SGDLS and CDR2 YYNGEE. This CDR3 has 18 residues. CDR3 nucleotides: TGTGCCAGCAGCGTATCGGCTAGCGGGGGCCCAAACACCGGGGAGCTGTTTTTT. It yields the protein CASSVSASGGPNTGELFF. Full variable domain (missing parts from reference TRBV9 and TRBJ2-2): DSGVTQTPKHLITATGQRVTLRCSPRSGDLSVYWYQQSLDQGLQFLIQYYNGEERAKGNILERFSAQQFPDLHSELNLSSLELGDSALYFCASSVSASGGPNTGELFFGEGSRLTVL.

This clone appeared a single time. The V gene is TRBV5-1, the J gene TRBJ1-2; TRBD1 aligns across 12 bases. The CDR3 runs to 17 residues. After removal of 0 bases from V and 8 bases from J, the junction contained 11 bases not matched to a gene. Germline lookup yields CDR1 SGHRS and CDR2 YFSETQ. In nucleotides, the CDR3 is TGCGCCAGCAGCTTGGTGTCGGGACAGGGGGCTTTGGGGGGCTACACCTTC. Residues: CASSLVSGQGALGGYTF.

The J gene is TRBJ1-6, the V gene TRBV5-6; a possible D gene is TRBD1 (5 bases). V was clipped by 2 bases and J by 10 bases, with 7 bases between them. The CDR3 totals 12 residues. Germline assignment: CDR1 SGHDT and CDR2 YYEEEE. CDR3 DNA: TGTGCCAGCAGCTTCGGGGGATCACCCCTCCACTTT. Amino acids: CASSFGGSPLHF. Supplemented by reference TRBV5-6 and TRBJ1-6, the full variable domain reads DAGVTQSPTHLIKTRGQQVTLRCSPKSGHDTVSWYQQALGQGPQFIFQYYEEEERQRGNFPDRFSGHQFPNYSSELNVNALLLGDSALYLCASSFGGSPLHFGNGTRLTVT.

The V call is TRBV27, the J call TRBJ1-6; 8 positions match TRBD1. Germline V gives CDR1 MNHEY, CDR2 SMNVEV (reference sequence). The V and J ends lost 5 bases and 10 bases, in that order; junction bases with no gene match: 10. The CDR3 consists of 15 residues. The CDR3 coding sequence is TGTGCCAGCAGTCCCTGGACAGGGCTTGGGTCACCCCTCCACTTT. This encodes CASSPWTGLGSPLHF.

The J gene is TRBJ2-3, the V gene TRBV4-1, with TRBD2 identical over 8 bases. In germline, CDR1 is MGHRA, CDR2 YSYEKL. The CDR3 has 15 amino acids. J was trimmed by 4 bases and V by 5 bases; bases with no gene match: 8. CDR3 amino acids: CASSKSGGGADTQYF. As DNA, the CDR3 is TGCGCCAGCAGCAAGAGCGGGGGCGGGGCAGATACGCAGTATTTT.